Below, 14 T cell receptor beta chains from the same sample are listed, as sequenced in a study of blood T cell repertoires in COVID-19. This table comes from immunoSEQ multiplex PCR, and its TCRdb copy is limited to in-frame clones, with some not included. The data contain 130,000 to 150,000 clones, 84% of them seen just once; the ten biggest clones take up roughly 8.6%. Sequenced: peripheral blood. The receptor source for this set is a woman of 80 years or more in a cohort sampled during active or convalescent COVID-19.

The chain has TRBV14 and TRBJ1-6; D call uncertain. V was shortened by 3 bases and J by 3 bases, with 9 bases between the two germline ends. CDR3 length equals 15 residues. Germline V gene sequence: CDR1 SGHDN, CDR2 FVKESK. CDR3 region: CASSQQAVYNSPLHF. The CDR3 DNA is TGTGCCAGCAGCCAGCAGGCAGTCTATAATTCACCCCTCCACTTT.

This chain links TRBV3-1 (or the pseudogene TRBV3-2) with TRBJ1-4; D remains ambiguous. The CDR3 runs to 13 residues. V was cut by 4 bases and J by 6 bases, with 9 bases left in between. Germline assignment: CDR1 LGHDT and CDR2 YNNKEL (reference sequence). This CDR3 reads CASSLIRDEKLFF. DNA of the CDR3: TGTGCCAGCAGCCTAATCCGGGATGAAAAACTGTTTTTT.

The rearrangement uses TRBV9 and TRBJ1-1; D is unclear. V was cut by 1 base and J by 3 bases, with 16 bases left in between. The CDR3 is 16 amino acids. Germline V CDR1 and CDR2: SGDLS, YYNGEE. The CDR3 DNA follows: TGTGCCAGCAGCGTAAGCGTCGGAGGGTTGGACACTGAAGCTTTCTTT. It specifies CASSVSVGGLDTEAFF.

In its sample, this clone was seen a few times. V gene TRBV5-1 combines with J gene TRBJ2-7; 11 bases are a match to TRBD2. The J segment lost 7 bases and the V segment lost 0 bases, leaving 3 bases of the junction unmatched. This CDR3 has 14 residues. Germline V gene sequence: CDR1 SGHRS, CDR2 YFSETQ. CDR3 DNA sequence: TGCGCCAGCAGCTTGGGACTAGCGGGGATAGAGCAGTACTTC. Translated: CASSLGLAGIEQYF.

The CDR3 protein is CASTYREGRNQPQHF. CDR3 coding DNA: TGTGCCAGCACCTACAGGGAAGGGCGCAATCAGCCCCAGCATTTT. The J gene is TRBJ1-5, the V gene TRBV3-1 (or the pseudogene TRBV3-2); possible D gene TRBD1, 6 bases. The CDR3 is 15 residues long. Germline V gene sequence: CDR1 LGHDT, CDR2 YNNKEL (reference sequence). V was clipped by 7 bases and J by 2 bases, with 15 bases between them.

This clone was seen a handful of times. J is TRBJ2-3 and V is TRBV5-1, with 9 bases aligning to TRBD1. This CDR3 is 14 amino acids long. With 3 bases clipped from V and 4 bases from J, the junction kept 3 bases outside the gene matches. CDR1 and CDR2 from the germline V gene are SGHRS and YFSETQ. CDR3 sequence: CASSSGQGPDTQYF. The CDR3 DNA reads TGCGCCAGCAGCTCGGGACAGGGCCCAGATACGCAGTATTTT.

This chain joins TRBV6-6 and TRBJ1-3; the match to TRBD1 covers 7 bases. With V trimmed by 10 bases and J by 3 bases, 6 bases remained unmatched. CDR3 length: 13 residues. CDR1 and CDR2 (germline): MNHNY, SVGAGI (reference sequence). DNA for the CDR3: TGTGCCACTGAGGACAGGTTTGGAAACACCATATATTTT. Translation: CATEDRFGNTIYF.

This rearrangement joins TRBV7-2 to TRBJ2-3; D ambiguous. The germline V gene encodes CDR1 SGHTA and CDR2 FQGNSA. The CDR3 sequence is 13 residues long. V shed 0 bases and J shed 5 bases, with 6 bases lying between them. Here the CDR3 reads CASSLAPGDTQYF. CDR3 nucleotide sequence: TGTGCCAGCAGCTTAGCTCCGGGAGATACGCAGTATTTT.

This clone was observed a single time. The CDR3 spells CASSTTKAAEAFF. Here the CDR3 DNA reads TGTGCCAGTAGTACGACAAAAGCGGCTGAAGCTTTCTTT. J is TRBJ1-1 and V is TRBV19, with D uncertain. Germline CDR1 and CDR2: LNHDA and SQIVND (reference sequence). Deletions cut 4 bases from V and 6 bases from J, with 12 bases between. This CDR3 contains 13 residues.

The rearrangement joins TRBV5-1 to TRBJ2-7; TRBD2 aligns across 7 bases. The junction had 6 bases not matched to a gene; V was cut back by 5 bases and J by 1 base. The CDR3 runs to 14 residues. CDR1 is SGHRS, CDR2 YFSETQ, per germline. CDR3 protein: CASRKWGGSYEQYF. The CDR3 DNA reads as TGCGCCAGCAGAAAGTGGGGGGGATCCTACGAGCAGTACTTC.

DNA for the CDR3: TGTGCCAGTAGTATTTTTGGCTCTAGCTATGGCTACACCTTC. This encodes CASSIFGSSYGYTF. The V call is TRBV19, the J call TRBJ1-2, with D unresolved. This CDR3 is built from 14 residues. Germline loops: CDR1 LNHDA, CDR2 SQIVND (reference sequence). V was pared by 3 bases and J by 4 bases, with 12 bases between.

This clone was recorded a few times. V is TRBV6-2 or TRBV6-3 and J is TRBJ1-2; TRBD1 aligns across 8 bases. Germline CDR1 reads MNHEY; CDR2 reads SVGEGT. This CDR3 comprises 15 residues. The V and J ends lost 2 bases and 3 bases, in that order; junction bases with no gene match: 5. CDR3 amino acids: CASSYPPTGDYGYTF. CDR3 coding DNA: TGTGCCAGCAGTTACCCACCGACAGGGGACTATGGCTACACCTTC.

The chain combines TRBV3-1 (or the pseudogene TRBV3-2) with TRBJ2-5; 10 nucleotides align to TRBD2. Unmatched junction bases numbered 4, after V lost 0 bases and J lost 3 bases. This CDR3 comprises 16 residues. Germline CDR1 and CDR2: LGHDT and YNNKEL (reference sequence). For the CDR3, the DNA is TGTGCCAGCAGCCAAGAGGGCCTAGCGGGGGAAGAGACCCAGTACTTC. Its translation: CASSQEGLAGEETQYF.

The chain employs TRBV5-4 and TRBJ2-5, with TRBD1 identical over 8 bases. With 6 bases clipped from V and 2 bases from J, the junction kept 6 bases outside the gene matches. The CDR3 runs to 14 residues. Germline V gives CDR1 SGHNT, CDR2 YYREEE (reference sequence). CDR3 DNA: TGTGCCAGCACCAGGGGACAGGAGCAAGAGACCCAGTACTTC. As protein: CASTRGQEQETQYF.